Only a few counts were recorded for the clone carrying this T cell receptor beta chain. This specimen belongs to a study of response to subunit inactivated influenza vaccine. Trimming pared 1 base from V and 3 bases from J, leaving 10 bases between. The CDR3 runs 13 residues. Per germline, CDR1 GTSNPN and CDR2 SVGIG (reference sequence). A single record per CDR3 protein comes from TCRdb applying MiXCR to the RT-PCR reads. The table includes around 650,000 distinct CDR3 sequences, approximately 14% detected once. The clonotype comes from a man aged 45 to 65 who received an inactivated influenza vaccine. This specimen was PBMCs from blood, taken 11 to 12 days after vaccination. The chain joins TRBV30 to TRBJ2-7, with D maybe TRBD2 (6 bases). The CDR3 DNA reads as TGTGCCTGGAGTGGTATGGGGGGCTACGAGCAGTACTTC. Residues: CAWSGMGGYEQYF.